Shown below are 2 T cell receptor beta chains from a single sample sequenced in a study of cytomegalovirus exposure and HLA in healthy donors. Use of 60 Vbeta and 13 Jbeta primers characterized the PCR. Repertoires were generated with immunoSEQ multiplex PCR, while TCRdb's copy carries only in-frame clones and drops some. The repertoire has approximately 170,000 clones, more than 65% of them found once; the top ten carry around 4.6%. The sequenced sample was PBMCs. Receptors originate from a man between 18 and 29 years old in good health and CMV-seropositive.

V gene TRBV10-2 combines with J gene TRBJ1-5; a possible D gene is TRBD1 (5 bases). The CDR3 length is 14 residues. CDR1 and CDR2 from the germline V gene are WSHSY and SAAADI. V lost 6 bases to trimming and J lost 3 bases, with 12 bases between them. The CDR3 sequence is CASRPGLPNQPQHF. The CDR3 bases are TGCGCCAGCAGGCCGGGACTCCCCAATCAGCCCCAGCATTTT.

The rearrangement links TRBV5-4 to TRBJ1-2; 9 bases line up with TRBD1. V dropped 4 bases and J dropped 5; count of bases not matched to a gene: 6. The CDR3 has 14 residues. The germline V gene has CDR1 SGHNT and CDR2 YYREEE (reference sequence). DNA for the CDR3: TGTGCCAGCAGCACCTGGACAGGGGAGTATGGCTACACCTTC. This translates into CASSTWTGEYGYTF.